A single T cell receptor beta chain is shown here with its context. This sample was included in a study of control samples from healthy donors and cancer patients. Sequencing was performed with immunoSEQ multiplex PCR; in TCRdb, only in-frame clones are kept and a portion is missing. The table has 120,000 or so clones, less than 90% seen once. The germline V gene encodes CDR1 LGHDT and CDR2 YNNKEL (reference sequence). The CDR3 extends over 17 amino acids. Trimming took 4 bases from V and 1 from J; bases not matched to a gene: 6. V gene TRBV3-1 (or the pseudogene TRBV3-2) combines with J gene TRBJ2-7; TRBD2 aligns across 14 bases. This receptor was taken from a young man in good health. The source material was blood. The CDR3 region is CASSPGLAGAGSYEQYF. The CDR3 DNA sequence: TGTGCCAGCAGCCCGGGACTAGCGGGAGCTGGGTCCTACGAGCAGTACTTC.